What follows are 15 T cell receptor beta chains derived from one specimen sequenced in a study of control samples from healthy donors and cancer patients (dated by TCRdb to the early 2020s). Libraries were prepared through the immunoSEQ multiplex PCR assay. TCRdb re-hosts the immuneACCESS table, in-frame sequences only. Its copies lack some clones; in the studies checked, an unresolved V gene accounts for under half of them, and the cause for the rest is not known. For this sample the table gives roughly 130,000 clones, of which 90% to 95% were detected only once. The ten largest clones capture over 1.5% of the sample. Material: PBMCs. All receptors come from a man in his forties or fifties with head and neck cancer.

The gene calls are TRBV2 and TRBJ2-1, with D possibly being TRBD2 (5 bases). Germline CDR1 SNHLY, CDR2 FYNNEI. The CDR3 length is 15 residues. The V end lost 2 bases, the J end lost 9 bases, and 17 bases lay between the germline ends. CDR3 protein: CASSESPSWAGEQFF. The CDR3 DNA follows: TGTGCCAGCAGTGAATCCCCATCCTGGGCGGGTGAGCAGTTCTTC.

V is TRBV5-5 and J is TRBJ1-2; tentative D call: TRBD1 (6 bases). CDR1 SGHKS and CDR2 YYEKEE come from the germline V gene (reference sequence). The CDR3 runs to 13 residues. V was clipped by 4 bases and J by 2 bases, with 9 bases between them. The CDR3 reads CASSRGGNYGYTF. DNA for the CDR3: TGTGCCAGCAGCCGGGGGGGCAACTATGGCTACACCTTC.

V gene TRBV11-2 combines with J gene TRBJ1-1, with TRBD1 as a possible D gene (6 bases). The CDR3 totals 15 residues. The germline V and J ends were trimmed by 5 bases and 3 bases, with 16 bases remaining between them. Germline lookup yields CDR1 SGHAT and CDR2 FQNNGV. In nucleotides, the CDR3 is TGTGCCAGCAGCGCGTTCGGGGGGGCGGACACTGAAGCTTTCTTT. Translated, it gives CASSAFGGADTEAFF.

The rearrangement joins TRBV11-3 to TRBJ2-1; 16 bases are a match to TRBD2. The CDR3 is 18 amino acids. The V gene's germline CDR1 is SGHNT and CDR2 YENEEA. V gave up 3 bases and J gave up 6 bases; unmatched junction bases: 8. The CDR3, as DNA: TGTGCCAGCAGCTTGGGGACTAGCGGGAGGGTGGCACCCAATGAGCAGTTCTTC. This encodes CASSLGTSGRVAPNEQFF. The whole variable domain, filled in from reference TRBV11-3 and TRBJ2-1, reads EAGVVQSPRYKIIEKKQPVAFWCNPISGHNTLYWYLQNLGQGPELLIRYENEEAVDDSQLPKDRFSAERLKGVDSTLKIQPAELGDSAVYLCASSLGTSGRVAPNEQFFGPGTRLTVL.

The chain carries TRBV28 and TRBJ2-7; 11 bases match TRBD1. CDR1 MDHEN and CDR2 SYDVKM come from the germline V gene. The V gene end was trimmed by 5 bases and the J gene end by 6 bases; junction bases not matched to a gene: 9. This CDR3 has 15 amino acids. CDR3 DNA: TGTGCCAGCAGTGCGACCGGGACAGGGGGTGGCGAGCAGTACTTC. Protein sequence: CASSATGTGGGEQYF. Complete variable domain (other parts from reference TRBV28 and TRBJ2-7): DVKVTQSSRYLVKRTGEKVFLECVQDMDHENMFWYRQDPGLGLRLIYFSYDVKMKEKGDIPEGYSVSREKKERFSLILESASTNQTSMYLCASSATGTGGGEQYFGPGTRLTVT.

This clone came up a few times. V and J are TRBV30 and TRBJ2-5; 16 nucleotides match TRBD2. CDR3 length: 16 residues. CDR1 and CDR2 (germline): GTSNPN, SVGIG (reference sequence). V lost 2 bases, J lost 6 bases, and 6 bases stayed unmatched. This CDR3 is CAWSRGLAGGLKTQYF. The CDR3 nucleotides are TGTGCCTGGAGTCGGGGACTAGCGGGGGGGCTTAAGACCCAGTACTTC.

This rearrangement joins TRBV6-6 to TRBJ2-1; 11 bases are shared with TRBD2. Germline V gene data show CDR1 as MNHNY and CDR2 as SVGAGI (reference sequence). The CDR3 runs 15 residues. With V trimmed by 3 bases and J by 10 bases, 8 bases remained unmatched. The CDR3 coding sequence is TGTGCCAGCAGTTATCCTAGCGGGGGGTCTGGGGAGCAGTTCTTC. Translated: CASSYPSGGSGEQFF.

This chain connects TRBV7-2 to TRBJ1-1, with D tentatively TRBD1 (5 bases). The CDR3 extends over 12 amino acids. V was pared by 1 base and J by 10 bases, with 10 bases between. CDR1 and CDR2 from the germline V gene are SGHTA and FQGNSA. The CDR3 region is CASSLEGRGAFF. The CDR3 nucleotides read TGTGCCAGCAGCTTAGAGGGGAGAGGAGCTTTCTTT.

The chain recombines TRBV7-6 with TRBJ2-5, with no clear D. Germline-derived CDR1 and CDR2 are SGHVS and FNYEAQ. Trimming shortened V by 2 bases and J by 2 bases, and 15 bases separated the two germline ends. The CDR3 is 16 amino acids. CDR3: CASSLSNLLLQETQYF. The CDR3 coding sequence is TGTGCCAGCAGCTTAAGTAACTTGCTGCTTCAAGAGACCCAGTACTTC. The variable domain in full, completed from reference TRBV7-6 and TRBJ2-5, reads GAGVSQSPRYKVTKRGQDVALRCDPISGHVSLYWYRQALGQGPEFLTYFNYEAQQDKSGLPNDRFSAERPEGSISTLTIQRTEQRDSAMYRCASSLSNLLLQETQYFGPGTRLLVL.

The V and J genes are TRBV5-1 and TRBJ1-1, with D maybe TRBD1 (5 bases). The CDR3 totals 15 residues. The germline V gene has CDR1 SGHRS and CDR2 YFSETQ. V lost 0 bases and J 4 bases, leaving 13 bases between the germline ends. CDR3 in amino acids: CASSLVMAGGTEAFF. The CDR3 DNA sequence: TGCGCCAGCAGCTTGGTGATGGCTGGGGGCACTGAAGCTTTCTTT.

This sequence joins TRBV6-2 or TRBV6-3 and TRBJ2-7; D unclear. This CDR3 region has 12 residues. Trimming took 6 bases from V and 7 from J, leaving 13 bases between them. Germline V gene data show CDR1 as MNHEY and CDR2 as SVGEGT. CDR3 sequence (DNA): TGTGCCAGCAGCCCCGCACCCGGGGAGCAGTACTTC. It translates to CASSPAPGEQYF.

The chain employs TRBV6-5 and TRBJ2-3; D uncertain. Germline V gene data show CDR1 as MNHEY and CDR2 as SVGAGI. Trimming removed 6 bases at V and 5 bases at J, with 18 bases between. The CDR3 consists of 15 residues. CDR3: CASRPYESGLDTQYF. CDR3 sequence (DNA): TGTGCCAGCAGGCCCTACGAGTCTGGCCTAGATACGCAGTATTTT.

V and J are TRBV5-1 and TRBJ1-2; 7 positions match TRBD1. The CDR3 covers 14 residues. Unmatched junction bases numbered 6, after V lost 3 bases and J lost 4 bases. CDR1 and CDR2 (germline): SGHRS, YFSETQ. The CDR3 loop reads CASSWEGQTYGYTF. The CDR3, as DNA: TGCGCCAGCAGCTGGGAGGGACAGACCTATGGCTACACCTTC. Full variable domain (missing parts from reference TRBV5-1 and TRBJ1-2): KAGVTQTPRYLIKTRGQQVTLSCSPISGHRSVSWYQQTPGQGLQFLFEYFSETQRNKGNFPGRFSGRQFSNSRSEMNVSTLELGDSALYLCASSWEGQTYGYTFGSGTRLTVV.

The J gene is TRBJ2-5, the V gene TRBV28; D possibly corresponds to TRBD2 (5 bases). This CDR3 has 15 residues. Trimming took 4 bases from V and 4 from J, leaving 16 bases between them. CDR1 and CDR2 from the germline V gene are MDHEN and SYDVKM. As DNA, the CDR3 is TGTGCCAGCAGTTCGGGCGGAGAGGGTACAGAGACCCAGTACTTC. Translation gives CASSSGGEGTETQYF.

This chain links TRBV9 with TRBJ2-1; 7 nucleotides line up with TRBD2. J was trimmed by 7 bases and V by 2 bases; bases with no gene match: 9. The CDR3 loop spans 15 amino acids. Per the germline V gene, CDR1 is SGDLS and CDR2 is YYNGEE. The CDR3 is CASSVNGEGTNEQFF. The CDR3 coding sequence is TGTGCCAGCAGCGTCAACGGGGAGGGTACTAATGAGCAGTTCTTC.